The next 27 T cell receptor beta chains were all read from a single sample in a study of blood T cell repertoires in COVID-19. Using immunoSEQ multiplex PCR, the repertoire was profiled, and TCRdb retains in-frame clones only, with some absent. The table has about 280,000 clones, 86% seen once. Material for sequencing was peripheral blood. These receptor sequences come from a woman in her sixties or seventies with COVID-19, enrolled during active disease.

This clone appeared once. This CDR3 is CASSLVWGGDGYTF. CDR3 DNA sequence: TGTGCCAGCAGCTTAGTCTGGGGAGGGGATGGCTACACCTTC. The chain combines TRBV7-9 with TRBJ1-2, with D perhaps matching TRBD1 (5 bases). There are 14 residues in the CDR3. Trimming shortened V by 1 base and J by 6 bases, and 12 bases separated the two germline ends. Germline V lookup: CDR1 SEHNR, CDR2 FQNEAQ (reference sequence).

The V and J genes are TRBV19 and TRBJ1-1; TRBD1 might be the D (5 bases). Trimming cost V 5 bases and J 0 bases, with 16 bases left between them. The CDR3 spans 16 residues. Germline CDR1 LNHDA, CDR2 SQIVND (reference sequence). DNA for the CDR3: TGTGCCAGTAGTCCCCAATGGGGCAGGGTGAACACTGAAGCTTTCTTT. Translating it yields CASSPQWGRVNTEAFF.

The chain couples TRBV7-2 to TRBJ1-1; weak D call: TRBD1 (5 bases). The germline V and J ends were trimmed by 5 bases and 0 bases, with 10 bases remaining between them. The germline V gene has CDR1 SGHTA and CDR2 FQGNSA. The CDR3 loop spans 14 amino acids. In DNA, the CDR3 is TGTGCCAGCAGCGTACAGGAACTGAACACTGAAGCTTTCTTT. Amino acid sequence: CASSVQELNTEAFF.

The chain has TRBV11-3 and TRBJ2-5, with TRBD2 identical over 13 bases. The CDR3 is 15 residues long. V shed 5 bases and J 1 base; nucleotides not matched to a gene: 1. Germline V gene sequence: CDR1 SGHNT, CDR2 YENEEA. CDR3 in DNA: TGTGCCAGCAGCCGGACTAGCGGGGGCCAAGAGACCCAGTACTTC. Protein sequence: CASSRTSGGQETQYF.

V and J are TRBV27 and TRBJ1-1, with D unclear. The CDR3 is made up of 14 amino acids. V was shortened by 3 bases and J by 2 bases, with 10 bases between the two germline ends. Per germline, CDR1 MNHEY and CDR2 SMNVEV (reference sequence). CDR3 loop: CASSLNGVNTEAFF. The CDR3 bases are TGTGCCAGCAGTTTGAACGGGGTAAACACTGAAGCTTTCTTT.

V and J are TRBV6-6 and TRBJ2-7; TRBD2 agrees at 12 bases. CDR3 size: 16 residues. Trimming removed 5 bases from V and 0 bases from J; junction bases left unmatched: 5. Germline loops: CDR1 MNHNY, CDR2 SVGAGI (reference sequence). CDR3 nucleotides: TGTGCCAGCAGTCGACGGACTAGCGGGGACTCCTACGAGCAGTACTTC. Translation: CASSRRTSGDSYEQYF.

The V gene is TRBV29-1, the J gene TRBJ2-1; 9 positions match TRBD1. Germline trimming cut 4 bases from V and 8 bases from J; bases unmatched to any gene: 12. The CDR3 spans 15 residues. Germline-derived CDR1 and CDR2 are SQVTM and ANQGSEA. The CDR3 DNA is TGCAGCGTTGTAACGTGGGGCACAGGGGGCGATGAGCAGTTCTTC. Translated, it gives CSVVTWGTGGDEQFF.

This clone was found once. The chain combines TRBV21-1 with TRBJ2-6; TRBD1, as called in the table, went unchecked against the DNA. TRBV21-1 is listed as a pseudogene. This CDR3 region has 19 residues. The CDR3 DNA is TGTGCCAGCAGGCCGAACTCCGGGACAGGGTTGGCTGGGGCCAACGTCCTGACTTTC. It encodes CASRPNSGTGLAGANVLTF.

V gene TRBV19 combines with J gene TRBJ2-4, with 7 nucleotides matching TRBD1. With V trimmed by 7 bases and J by 0 bases, 9 bases remained unmatched. Germline V lookup: CDR1 LNHDA, CDR2 SQIVND (reference sequence). The CDR3 length is 16 residues. CDR3 amino acids: CASTPGQILAKNIQYF. In nucleotides, the CDR3 is TGTGCCAGTACCCCGGGACAGATTCTAGCCAAAAACATTCAGTACTTC. Supplemented by reference TRBV19 and TRBJ2-4, the full variable domain reads DGGITQSPKYLFRKEGQNVTLSCEQNLNHDAMYWYRQDPGQGLRLIYYSQIVNDFQKGDIAEGYSVSREKKESFPLTVTSAQKNPTAFYLCASTPGQILAKNIQYFGAGTRLSVL.

The rearrangement joins TRBV27 to TRBJ2-7, with TRBD1 matching over 7 bases. The CDR3 consists of 13 residues. Germline V lookup: CDR1 MNHEY, CDR2 SMNVEV (reference sequence). The V and J ends lost 6 bases and 3 bases, in that order; junction bases with no gene match: 5. The CDR3 here is CASRGDSYYEQYF. The CDR3 DNA follows: TGTGCCAGCAGGGGGGACAGTTACTACGAGCAGTACTTC.

The CDR3 sequence: CASSPGQVITDTQYF. The CDR3 DNA follows: TGTGCCAGCTCACCCGGACAGGTGATCACAGATACGCAGTATTTT. The chain carries TRBV18 and TRBJ2-3; 7 positions agree with TRBD1. This CDR3 is 15 amino acids long. Germline CDR1 and CDR2: KGHSH and LQKENI. With V trimmed by 3 bases and J by 2 bases, 5 bases remained unmatched.

The rearrangement joins TRBV29-1 to TRBJ2-7; unclear D gene. CDR1 and CDR2 (germline): SQVTM, ANQGSEA. Trimming took off 5 bases at V and 1 base at J, with 12 bases between the two ends. This CDR3 has 13 residues. CDR3 coding DNA: TGCAGCGTTCTACTCCCCGGGTCCTACGAGCAGTACTTC. Its translation is CSVLLPGSYEQYF.

The chain employs TRBV29-1 and TRBJ1-1; D ambiguous. V gave up 1 base and J gave up 2 bases, with 11 bases separating them. Per the germline V gene, CDR1 is SQVTM and CDR2 is ANQGSEA. This CDR3 is 14 amino acids long. This CDR3 reads CSVEGLMGNTEAFF. The CDR3 nucleotides are TGCAGCGTTGAAGGCCTCATGGGCAACACTGAAGCTTTCTTT.

The chain joins TRBV7-7 to TRBJ2-7, with a weak D call TRBD1 (6 bases). CDR3 length: 14 residues. The germline V and J ends were trimmed by 0 bases and 3 bases, with 9 bases remaining between them. The germline gives CDR1 SSHAT, CDR2 FNYEAQ (reference sequence). For the CDR3, the DNA is TGTGCCAGCAGCTTAGCACAGGGTGACTACGAGCAGTACTTC. This gives the protein CASSLAQGDYEQYF.

The chain couples TRBV10-3 to TRBJ1-1; unclear D gene. CDR3 size: 13 residues. The V gene's germline CDR1 is ENHRY and CDR2 SYGVKD. The V end lost 4 bases, the J end lost 2 bases, and 8 bases lay between the germline ends. The CDR3 is CAISVLANTEAFF. The DNA of the CDR3 is TGTGCCATCAGTGTCTTGGCTAACACTGAAGCTTTCTTT.

This rearrangement joins TRBV24-1 to TRBJ2-7; D unclear. Between the trimmed V and J ends, which lost 4 bases and 0 bases, there was a span of 9 bases. CDR3 length: 14 amino acids. Germline V lookup: CDR1 KGHDR, CDR2 SFDVKD. This chain's CDR3 is CATSDPGSSYEQYF. In DNA form, the CDR3 reads TGTGCCACCAGTGACCCCGGTAGCTCCTACGAGCAGTACTTC.

This chain uses TRBV24-1 with TRBJ1-2, with D possibly being TRBD1 (5 bases). Trimming took off 0 bases at V and 4 bases at J, with 8 bases between the two ends. CDR1 is KGHDR and CDR2 is SFDVKD in the germline V gene. The CDR3 sequence is 14 residues long. As DNA, the CDR3 is TGTGCCACCAGTGATTTGACAGGCCTCTATGGCTACACCTTC. It encodes CATSDLTGLYGYTF.

The V and J genes are TRBV5-4 and TRBJ2-7; D unresolved. Looked up from germline, CDR1 is SGHNT and CDR2 is YYREEE (reference sequence). V lost 2 bases, J lost 12 bases, and 18 bases lay in between. The CDR3 length is 13 residues. CDR3 nucleotide sequence: TGTGCCAGCAGCTTTATCCACACGGGTTCGTGGTACTTC. Its protein is CASSFIHTGSWYF.

The chain uses TRBV10-3 and TRBJ1-2; TRBD1 matches at 8 bases. CDR1 and CDR2 from the germline V gene are ENHRY and SYGVKD. The trim removed 10 bases at V and 8 bases at J, leaving 6 bases unmatched. The length of the CDR3 is 11 residues. CDR3 amino acids: CATRTGGGYTF. DNA of the CDR3: TGTGCCACCCGTACAGGGGGAGGCTACACCTTC.

Turning to this clone: The same CDR3 also results from other DNA sequences found in this sample. This chain joins TRBV19 and TRBJ1-5; 7 bases map to TRBD1. After removal of 6 bases from V and 1 base from J, the junction contained 3 bases not matched to a gene. There are 14 residues in the CDR3. Germline V CDR1 and CDR2: LNHDA, SQIVND (reference sequence). The CDR3 spells CASRRTGSNQPQHF. In nucleotides, the CDR3 is TGTGCCAGTAGAAGGACAGGAAGCAATCAGCCCCAGCATTTT.

This clone was picked up a small number of times. The chain is built from TRBV23-1 and TRBJ2-7; TRBD1 aligns across 7 bases. TRBV23-1 falls under the ORF class, with uncertain function. The trim removed 4 bases at V and 0 bases at J, leaving 9 bases unmatched. The CDR3 covers 16 residues. The CDR3 bases are TGCGCCAGCAGTCCCCTGACAGGGCTCCCCTCCTACGAGCAGTACTTC. Translated, it gives CASSPLTGLPSYEQYF.

This rearrangement joins TRBV29-1 to TRBJ2-1; 7 bases are a match to TRBD2. There are 12 residues in the CDR3. The germline V gene has CDR1 SQVTM and CDR2 ANQGSEA. With V trimmed by 5 bases and J by 14 bases, 12 bases remained unmatched. CDR3 nucleotide sequence: TGCAGCGTTAGCTGGGGAGGGGATCATGAGTTCTTC. It codes for CSVSWGGDHEFF.

The chain couples TRBV2 to TRBJ1-2; D not certain. The CDR3 loop spans 12 amino acids. V lost 7 bases and J lost 2, with 8 bases in between. Germline CDR1 and CDR2: SNHLY and FYNNEI. This CDR3 reads CASTQRNYGYTF. CDR3 sequence (DNA): TGTGCCAGCACGCAACGGAACTATGGCTACACCTTC.

The rearrangement uses TRBV7-2 and TRBJ1-4, with D unresolved. Trimming took off 5 bases at V and 4 bases at J, with 8 bases between the two ends. The CDR3 length is 13 residues. Germline V CDR1 and CDR2: SGHTA, FQGNSA. CDR3 bases: TGTGCCAGCAGCCTTAGGAGTAATGAAAAACTGTTTTTT. It specifies CASSLRSNEKLFF.

This chain uses TRBV19 with TRBJ1-1; maybe TRBD1 (6 bases). This CDR3 comprises 16 residues. Trimming took 5 bases from V and 0 from J, leaving 16 bases between them. In germline, CDR1 is LNHDA, CDR2 SQIVND (reference sequence). The CDR3 reads CASSWYTGRVNTEAFF. In nucleotides, the CDR3 is TGTGCCAGTAGTTGGTATACAGGGAGGGTGAACACTGAAGCTTTCTTT.

The count of this clone is one. J is TRBJ2-5 and V is TRBV27; TRBD1 agrees at 8 bases. Germline V gene sequence: CDR1 MNHEY, CDR2 SMNVEV (reference sequence). The CDR3 covers 14 residues. J gave up 4 bases and V 3 bases, and 4 bases lay outside the gene matches. The CDR3 DNA follows: TGTGCCAGCAGTTTCAACAGGGGGGTAGAGACCCAGTACTTC. Protein: CASSFNRGVETQYF.

The chain carries TRBV30 and TRBJ1-2, with TRBD1 as a possible D gene (5 bases). The CDR3 has 14 amino acids. Germline loops: CDR1 GTSNPN, CDR2 SVGIG (reference sequence). Trimming took 0 bases from V and 7 from J, leaving 15 bases between them. The CDR3 DNA follows: TGTGCCTGGAGTGTCCTGGGGACTGGCGGTGGCTACACCTTC. It encodes CAWSVLGTGGGYTF.